This TCR beta chain was obtained from a study of T cell responses to AZD1222 COVID-19 vaccine. On the study more broadly: Pooled in the analysis were second doses at about 4 or about 12 weeks. Study-wide results and limits: There were mostly white British donors and more females than males, and clonal diversity was possibly underestimated.

Regarding this clone: Its antigen is unidentified.

Some clones are missing from TCRdb's copy, which holds only in-frame ones; the method was immunoSEQ multiplex PCR. The top ten clones hold 6.6% of a sample with some 49,000 clones, around 80% of them seen once. CDR3 size: 13 residues. Deletions cut 4 bases from V and 3 bases from J, with 8 bases between. Germline lookup yields CDR1 SGHRS and CDR2 YFSETQ. The gene calls are TRBV5-1 and TRBJ1-5; D gene ambiguous. The sample here was peripheral blood, taken on day 0 of AZD1222 vaccination. The source of this sequence is an adult in good health. This CDR3 reads CASSVDTNQPQHF. The CDR3 bases are TGCGCCAGCAGCGTTGACACCAATCAGCCCCAGCATTTT.